This T cell receptor (beta chain) was identified in a study of T cell repertoires in cytomegalovirus infection. In the study overall: From public TCR beta signatures came an indication of both CMV infection and matching HLA type. Study results and limitations: Accumulated public TCR beta family frequency recognized individuals carrying CMV together with the relevant HLA. HLA-C-restricted, CMV-specific TCR beta clonotypes were dominant ex vivo.

The length of the CDR3 is 18 residues. Deletions cut 3 bases from V and 0 bases from J, with 17 bases between. CDR1 KGHDR and CDR2 SFDVKD come from the germline V gene. TCRdb recomputed calls from the reads with MiXCR, one row per CDR3 protein. The table has around 100,000 distinct CDR3 sequences, around 9.1% seen once. This clonotype was counted ten times or more. What it binds is unknown. V and J are TRBV24-1 and TRBJ2-1, with D possibly matching TRBD1 (6 bases). Specimen: PBMCs, sequenced either directly or after in vitro stimulation (not recorded which). The sequence was obtained from a human donor in good health (CMV status not recorded). Some clones in this sample may be carry-over from other donors' samples. CDR3 amino acids: CATSDGQTHPSSYNEQFF. The CDR3 DNA reads as TGTGCCACCAGTGATGGACAGACACACCCGAGCTCCTACAATGAGCAGTTCTTC.